The rows below give T cell receptor beta chains drawn from one sample of a study of blood T cell repertoires in COVID-19. Sequencing was performed with immunoSEQ multiplex PCR; in TCRdb, only in-frame clones are kept and a portion is missing. Of roughly 430,000 clones detected, 88% appear once; the ten largest clones hold over 2%. Sequenced: PBMCs or T cells enriched from blood (not recorded which). These receptors were obtained from a middle-aged woman with acute COVID-19. Each CDR3 is given with its conserved first and last residue. D genes are given only for firm matches. Where a row states a size, it is once, few, many or the class of an expanded clone; other rows omit it.

CDR3 DNA,CDR3 protein,V gene,J gene,D gene,clone size
TGTGCCAGCAGCAGAAGTCGGACAGGGTACGACATCGGGGAGCTGTTTTTT,CASSRSRTGYDIGELFF,TRBV3-1/TRBV3-2,TRBJ2-2,TRBD1,.
TGTGCCAGCACTCCGGGGTCGGGCGGGGAGCTGTTTTTT,CASTPGSGGELFF,TRBV2,TRBJ2-2,.,few
TGTGCCAGCTCACCCGGACTAGCGCGAGATACGCAGTATTTT,CASSPGLARDTQYF,TRBV18,TRBJ2-3,TRBD2,.
TGTGCCAGCACTCCCATGGGTGGAGGATTAGAAGCTTTCTTT,CASTPMGGGLEAFF,TRBV27,TRBJ1-1,.,.
TGTGCCAGTAGTAGGCGACAGGGCCGCGAAGGCTACACCTTC,CASSRRQGREGYTF,TRBV19,TRBJ1-2,TRBD1,.
TGTGCCAGCTCACCACCGAGAGTTCTGAACACTGAAGCTTTCTTT,CASSPPRVLNTEAFF,TRBV18,TRBJ1-1,.,.
TGCGCCAGCACGGGACAGGCTGAGCAGTACTTC,CASTGQAEQYF,TRBV5-1,TRBJ2-7,TRBD1,.
TGTGCCAGTAGTAAGCGACAGGAAAACACTGAAGCTTTCTTT,CASSKRQENTEAFF,TRBV19,TRBJ1-1,.,.
TGTGCCAGCTCACCACCATCAGGGTCCTATGGCTACACCTTC,CASSPPSGSYGYTF,TRBV18,TRBJ1-2,.,.
TGTGCCAGCAGCGTAACGAACGGCAAAGGGGCCGAGCAGTACTTC,CASSVTNGKGAEQYF,TRBV9,TRBJ2-7,.,few
TGTGCCAGCACCATAGGCGGACAATCGAACACCGGGGAGCTGTTTTTT,CASTIGGQSNTGELFF,TRBV2,TRBJ2-2,.,.
TGCGCCAGCAGCCAATCGGGGGGGGAGCAGCCCCAGCATTTT,CASSQSGGEQPQHF,TRBV4-1,TRBJ1-5,.,.
TGTGCCAGCAGCTTACTACAGGGGGCCGGGGGCTACACCTTC,CASSLLQGAGGYTF,TRBV7-9,TRBJ1-2,TRBD1,.
TGTGCCAGCAGCAGGGGTGACAGCGATGGCTACACCTTC,CASSRGDSDGYTF,TRBV3-1/TRBV3-2,TRBJ1-2,.,once
TGTGCCAGCAGCCCCGCGGGAGTGAGGGGGAACACTGAAGCTTTCTTT,CASSPAGVRGNTEAFF,TRBV7-8,TRBJ1-1,.,.
TGTGCCAGCAGCTTATGGGCGGGGGGGCCTCAGGATACGCAGTATTTT,CASSLWAGGPQDTQYF,TRBV7-2,TRBJ2-3,TRBD2,.
TGCGCCAGCAGCTTGGCCCCTGACAGGGGGCCGGGGGATGGCTACACCTTC,CASSLAPDRGPGDGYTF,TRBV5-1,TRBJ1-2,TRBD1,.